These 8 T cell receptor beta chains came from one sample sequenced in a study of a mutant IDH1 vaccine in newly diagnosed glioma. Documented time point: week 11, during vaccination. Each dose delivered 300 ug of mutant IDH1 20-mer peptide subcutaneously with imiquimod. The antigens of these receptors remain unknown. The repertoire was sequenced with immunoSEQ multiplex PCR; TCRdb's copy has only in-frame clones and lacks some. The sample holds about 62,000 clones; around 91% are singletons and the top ten take less than 2%. This specimen was PBMCs, taken from a glioma patient whose treatment included an IDH1 peptide vaccine. The receptors originated from a man in his forties or fifties with glioma.

The chain couples TRBV6-5 to TRBJ2-3; TRBD1 matches 7 bases. The CDR3 is 14 amino acids. The V and J ends lost 0 bases and 10 bases, in that order; junction bases with no gene match: 7. Germline assignment: CDR1 MNHEY and CDR2 SVGAGI. CDR3 protein: CASSYSNRGEAQYF. CDR3 coding DNA: TGTGCCAGCAGTTACTCCAACAGGGGAGAGGCGCAGTATTTT.

The chain is built from TRBV11-2 and TRBJ2-7; possibly TRBD2 for D (6 bases). The CDR3 runs to 15 residues. V was trimmed by 0 bases and J by 1 base, leaving 10 bases between them. Germline V gives CDR1 SGHAT, CDR2 FQNNGV. The CDR3 protein is CASSLDPRGSYEQYF. The DNA of the CDR3 is TGTGCCAGCAGCTTAGATCCCCGGGGGTCCTACGAGCAGTACTTC.

This chain links TRBV6-6 with TRBJ2-5; no clear D. Trimming removed 8 bases from V and 5 bases from J, with 15 bases in between. This CDR3 is 13 amino acids long. Per germline, CDR1 MNHNY and CDR2 SVGAGI (reference sequence). CDR3 loop: CASVSRRSETQYF. As DNA, the CDR3 is TGTGCCAGCGTTTCGCGTCGTTCGGAGACCCAGTACTTC.

The chain employs TRBV11-3 and TRBJ2-5; 7 nucleotides align to TRBD2. This CDR3 spans 17 amino acids. Germline V lookup: CDR1 SGHNT, CDR2 YENEEA. With 5 bases clipped from V and 2 bases from J, the junction kept 14 bases outside the gene matches. The CDR3 DNA follows: TGTGCCAGCAGCCCTGGATTGACTAGCCCCATACAAGAGACCCAGTACTTC. Amino acids: CASSPGLTSPIQETQYF.

V usage is TRBV14 and J usage is TRBJ2-5; D is undetermined. Between the trimmed V and J ends, which lost 4 bases and 5 bases, there was a span of 14 bases. The CDR3 extends over 14 amino acids. Germline-derived CDR1 and CDR2 are SGHDN and FVKESK. The CDR3 DNA follows: TGTGCCAGCAGCCCCCACCTAAGTGGCGAGACCCAGTACTTC. Amino acid sequence: CASSPHLSGETQYF.

The chain recombines TRBV6-5 with TRBJ1-2; TRBD1 might be the D (6 bases). The CDR3 spans 13 residues. CDR1 and CDR2 from the germline V gene are MNHEY and SVGAGI. The V end lost 6 bases, the J end lost 6 bases, and 14 bases lay between the germline ends. Here the CDR3 DNA reads TGTGCCAGCAGGGTACAGGGCGGGGATGGCTACACCTTC. Translation gives CASRVQGGDGYTF.

The J gene is TRBJ2-5, the V gene TRBV10-3, with D unresolved. V shed 8 bases and J shed 9 bases, with 16 bases lying between them. This CDR3 region has 12 residues. CDR1 and CDR2 (germline): ENHRY, SYGVKD. The CDR3 sequence: CAIGPRNLAQYF. The DNA of the CDR3 is TGTGCCATCGGACCCCGAAATCTAGCCCAGTACTTC.

This chain connects TRBV11-2 to TRBJ2-3; 7 bases map to TRBD2. Germline assignment: CDR1 SGHAT and CDR2 FQNNGV. This CDR3 comprises 15 residues. Trimming cost V 0 bases and J 8 bases; bases outside gene matches: 8. This CDR3 is CASSLDGRGSGTQYF. CDR3 nucleotides: TGTGCCAGCAGCTTAGATGGGAGGGGATCGGGTACGCAGTATTTT.